Sequencing of this T cell receptor beta chain was carried out in a study of cytomegalovirus exposure and HLA in healthy donors. Primers included in the PCR were 60 Vbeta and 13 Jbeta primers. Data came from immunoSEQ multiplex PCR; TCRdb stores just in-frame clones and leaves some out. The profile shows roughly 130,000 clones, less than 85% of them singletons. This clone was picked up one time. Trimming took 11 bases from V and 1 from J; bases not matched to a gene: 10. The CDR3 has 14 amino acids. Germline CDR1 is MNHEY and CDR2 is SVGAGI. Input material: PBMCs. The receptor comes from a man aged 35 to 55 in good health and CMV-seronegative. This sequence joins TRBV6-5 and TRBJ2-5; 7 bases map to TRBD2. The CDR3 loop reads CAVQSGTLQETQYF. CDR3 DNA sequence: TGTGCCGTACAGAGCGGGACCCTCCAAGAGACCCAGTACTTC.